This entry features one T cell receptor beta chain sequence. Its antigen is as yet unknown. A much bigger clone sits one base away, suggesting this may be a read error. Assembly of TCR beta libraries relied on iRepertoire HTBI primers together with Arm-PCR of CDR3 regions. A single record per CDR3 protein comes from TCRdb applying MiXCR to the multiplex PCR reads. The sample holds hundreds of thousands of distinct CDR3 sequences, about 16% seen once. This sample is drawn from a study of regulatory T cells in long-lasting Graves disease. The CDR3 is 15 amino acids. Between the trimmed V and J ends, which lost 11 bases and 3 bases, there was a span of 21 bases. Germline V gene lookup returns CDR1 SNHLY and CDR2 FYNNEI. The time point here: newly diagnosed GD, antithyroid drugs for less than 3 months. PBMC-derived RNA was used for the TCR library. Study-level findings and limits: Persistent disease exhibited a predilection for TRBV28, TRBJ1-2 and TRBJ2-5.

The data were also submitted as part of a second study, on T cells in Graves' hyperthyroidism and ophthalmopathy.

The chain is built from TRBV2 and TRBJ2-3; no reliable D call. This specimen was peripheral blood mononuclear cells (PBMCs), taken at new diagnosis, from a patient treated with antithyroid drugs. The TCR sequence derives from a middle-aged woman with Graves disease. The CDR3 DNA reads as TGTGCCTGCTCAAAAGGCCCCTCCGGGACAGATACGCAGTATTTT. Its protein is CACSKGPSGTDTQYF.